Sequencing of this TCR beta chain was carried out in a study of T cell clones after liver transplantation. Clones were sequenced by immunoSEQ multiplex PCR, and TCRdb holds only the in-frame ones, with some missing. This table holds 95,000 to 110,000 clones, around 84% found once. Trimming cost V 4 bases and J 4 bases, with 16 bases left between them. The germline CDR1 and CDR2 sequences are MNHEY and SVGAGI. The CDR3 extends over 16 amino acids. Specimen: CD4+ T cells from blood, collected around 4 years after liver transplant. This clonotype was sampled from a human patient who received a liver transplant. Some of these T cells may belong to the graft donor. The chain recombines TRBV6-5 with TRBJ1-4; D is unclear. DNA of the CDR3: TGTGCCAGCAGTTTTACTTGGACGGCTTTTAATGAAAAACTGTTTTTT. Residues: CASSFTWTAFNEKLFF.